This is a list of T cell receptor beta chains from one sample in a study of T cell responses to AZD1222 COVID-19 vaccine. Profiled with immunoSEQ multiplex PCR; TCRdb holds only in-frame clones, not every one. The sample contains just under 95,000 clones, roughly 88% of which appear only once. The sample here was peripheral blood, taken on day 0 of AZD1222 vaccination. The receptors were gathered from an adult in good health. Both conserved end residues are part of each CDR3. A D gene is named only where the DNA matches it firmly. For some rows the clone size is stated as once, few or many, or as a class when expanded; others skip it.

NA,TRBV5-1,TRBJ2-7,NA,TGCGCCAGCAGCGAAACCCCTCGGATCGAGCAGTACTTC,CASSETPRIEQYF
NA,TRBV6-2/TRBV6-3,TRBJ2-7,NA,TGTGCCAGCAGTTACCTGAGGGCAAGCTCCTACGAGCAGTACTTC,CASSYLRASSYEQYF
NA,TRBV4-2,TRBJ2-7,NA,TGTGCCAGCAGCTCCAACCCTCCGGGACTGAGCTCCTACGAGCAGTACTTC,CASSSNPPGLSSYEQYF
NA,TRBV6-5,TRBJ1-5,few,TGTGCCAGCAGTTACTCCGGTCAGCCCCAGCATTTT,CASSYSGQPQHF
NA,TRBV15,TRBJ1-2,few,TGTGCCACCAGGACTAGGTATGAGGCGGTCGGCTATGGCTACACCTTC,CATRTRYEAVGYGYTF
NA,TRBV3-1/TRBV3-2,TRBJ2-1,NA,TGTGCCAGCAGCCAAGATCTTTCGGGGAGCAATGAGCAGTTCTTC,CASSQDLSGSNEQFF
NA,TRBV10-3,TRBJ1-2,NA,TGTGCCATCAGTGAGCTTCCAGGGTTTGGCTACACCTTC,CAISELPGFGYTF
TRBD2,TRBV4-3,TRBJ2-5,NA,TGCGCCAGCAGCCTTTTCCTAGCGGGGGGGGAGACCCAGTACTTC,CASSLFLAGGETQYF
TRBD1,TRBV28,TRBJ1-2,NA,TGTGCCAGCAGTGGACAGGGTTACTATGGCTACACCTTC,CASSGQGYYGYTF
NA,TRBV5-4,TRBJ2-1,NA,TGTGCCAGCAGCCGAGACCGGGGAACCTACAATGAGCAGTTCTTC,CASSRDRGTYNEQFF
NA,TRBV10-2,TRBJ1-5,few,TGCGCCAGCAGTGGACAAATTCAGCCCCAGCATTTT,CASSGQIQPQHF
TRBD2,TRBV9,TRBJ2-2,NA,TGTGCCAGCAGCGTAGAGCCGGGGGGAGGCGGGGAGCTGTTTTTT,CASSVEPGGGGELFF
NA,TRBV12-3/TRBV12-4,TRBJ2-2,once,TGTGCCAGCAGTTTAACAGTCGGGGAGCTGTTTTTT,CASSLTVGELFF
NA,TRBV28,TRBJ2-2,once,TGTGCCAGCAGGCCGGGACTCCTCACCGGGGAGCTGTTTTTT,CASRPGLLTGELFF
NA,TRBV5-4,TRBJ1-3,NA,TGTGCCAGCAGCAAGGAAGGGGCGGGAAACACCATATATTTT,CASSKEGAGNTIYF
NA,TRBV12-3/TRBV12-4,TRBJ1-5,once,TGTGCCAGCAGTTTAGGGAGAGATCAGCCCCAGCATTTT,CASSLGRDQPQHF
TRBD1,TRBV12-3/TRBV12-4,TRBJ1-2,NA,TGTGCCAGCAACCTGGGACAGGGAAACGGCTACACCTTC,CASNLGQGNGYTF
TRBD2,TRBV3-1/TRBV3-2,TRBJ2-7,NA,TGTGCCAGCAGCCAATTTCTACTAGCGGGGAACTCCTACGAGCAGTACTTC,CASSQFLLAGNSYEQYF
NA,TRBV11-3,TRBJ2-3,NA,TGTGCCAGCAGCTTAGGCCGGAGCACAGATACGCAGTATTTT,CASSLGRSTDTQYF
TRBD1,TRBV6-5,TRBJ1-2,few,TGTGCCAGCAGTCGGACAGGAGGCGGCTACACCTTC,CASSRTGGGYTF
NA,TRBV5-8,TRBJ1-1,few,TGTGCCAGCAGCTTCCTTCCGGCCACAATGAACACTGAAGCTTTCTTT,CASSFLPATMNTEAFF
TRBD2,TRBV9,TRBJ2-2,NA,TGTGCCAGCAGCTCGGGACTAGCGGGGAACACCGGGGAGCTGTTTTTT,CASSSGLAGNTGELFF
NA,TRBV5-6,TRBJ1-1,NA,TGTGCCAGCAGCTTGGAGGGGGGGCCCACTGAAGCTTTCTTT,CASSLEGGPTEAFF
TRBD1,TRBV7-9,TRBJ1-5,NA,TGTGCCAGCAGCTTGGACAGGGAGGGATCCCAGCATTTT,CASSLDREGSQHF
TRBD2,TRBV6-1,TRBJ2-1,NA,TGTGCCAGCAGTGAAGCGATCGGACTAGCGGTCAACAATGAGCAGTTCTTC,CASSEAIGLAVNNEQFF
NA,TRBV12-5,TRBJ1-2,NA,TGTGCTAGTGGTTTGGTACCCGGGGGAGACTATGGCTACACCTTC,CASGLVPGGDYGYTF
TRBD2,TRBV5-5,TRBJ2-7,NA,TGTGCCAGCAGAGTTCCGGGGGGTAACTACGAGCAGTACTTC,CASRVPGGNYEQYF
NA,TRBV12-3/TRBV12-4,TRBJ2-7,NA,TGTGCCAGCAGTTTAGGATCCCCCTACGAGCAGTACTTC,CASSLGSPYEQYF
NA,TRBV27,TRBJ2-5,NA,TGTGCCAGCAGTTCGGTGGCGTCAGAGACCCAGTACTTC,CASSSVASETQYF
NA,TRBV20-1,TRBJ1-2,NA,TGCAGTGCTAGAGCGGTTGGCTACACCTTC,CSARAVGYTF
NA,TRBV3-1/TRBV3-2,TRBJ1-1,NA,TGTGCCAGCAGCCTAGCCCGGCAATTGGCTGAAGCTTTCTTT,CASSLARQLAEAFF
NA,TRBV11-2,TRBJ1-6,NA,TGTGCCAGCAGCTTACAGGGCCTCTATAATTCACCCCTCCACTTT,CASSLQGLYNSPLHF
NA,TRBV14,TRBJ1-4,NA,TGTGCCAGCAGCCGCGGCCGAGGGTTTACTAATGAAAAACTGTTTTTT,CASSRGRGFTNEKLFF
NA,TRBV5-1,TRBJ2-7,NA,TGCGCCAGCAGCTTGTTCGGAACCAACTACGAGCAGTACTTC,CASSLFGTNYEQYF
NA,TRBV5-4,TRBJ1-6,few,TGTGCCAGCAGCTTATCGGGATCTCCCCTCCACTTT,CASSLSGSPLHF
TRBD1,TRBV18,TRBJ1-1,NA,TGTGCCAGCTCACCATCGACAGGGGAGGGCACTGAAGCTTTCTTT,CASSPSTGEGTEAFF
NA,TRBV25-1,TRBJ1-4,NA,TGTGCCAGCAGTGAATGGGGGAATGAAAAACTGTTTTTT,CASSEWGNEKLFF
NA,TRBV28,TRBJ1-4,NA,TGTGCCAGCAGTGGCAGACGAGCAACTAATGAAAAACTGTTTTTT,CASSGRRATNEKLFF
NA,TRBV18,TRBJ1-1,NA,TGTGCCAGCTCACCATATGGAGAACAAGCTTTCTTT,CASSPYGEQAFF
NA,TRBV29-1,TRBJ2-7,NA,TGCAGCGTTGGCCGGGACTACGAGCAGTACTTC,CSVGRDYEQYF
TRBD1,TRBV3-1/TRBV3-2,TRBJ1-6,NA,TGTGCCAGCAGCCAAAACAGGGGTAATTCACCCCTCCACTTT,CASSQNRGNSPLHF
NA,TRBV6-6,TRBJ1-6,NA,TGTGCCAGCAGTTACTGGGACAAAGGCAATTCACCCCTCCACTTT,CASSYWDKGNSPLHF
NA,TRBV27,TRBJ1-5,once,TGTGCCAGCAGAACCACAACGGGCAATCAGCCCCAGCATTTT,CASRTTTGNQPQHF
TRBD1,TRBV4-1,TRBJ1-1,few,TGCGCCAGCAGCCACCTTGGACAGGGGGTTACTGAAGCTTTCTTT,CASSHLGQGVTEAFF
NA,TRBV7-9,TRBJ1-5,NA,TGTGCCAGCAGCTTAGTAGGGGGAGTCGGTCAGCCCCAGCATTTT,CASSLVGGVGQPQHF
TRBD1,TRBV6-5,TRBJ1-5,NA,TGTGCCAGCATACAGGGGTTCGGGCAGCCCCAGCATTTT,CASIQGFGQPQHF
NA,TRBV6-5,TRBJ2-5,NA,TGTGCCAGCAGTATTTCCGGGCCCCCGACCCAGTACTTC,CASSISGPPTQYF
TRBD2,TRBV7-9,TRBJ2-3,NA,TGTGCCAGCAGCCCGACTAGCGGCCTCCCAGATACGCAGTATTTT,CASSPTSGLPDTQYF
TRBD2,TRBV5-6,TRBJ2-5,NA,TGTGCCAGCAGCTCCCTAGCGGGGGGGATTCAAGAGACCCAGTACTTC,CASSSLAGGIQETQYF
TRBD1,TRBV6-2/TRBV6-3,TRBJ1-2,NA,TGTGCCAGCAGTTATCTGACAGGGGGAGGGGGCTACACCTTC,CASSYLTGGGGYTF
TRBD1,TRBV15,TRBJ1-2,NA,TGTGCCACCAGCAGACCGGACAGGAGCTATGGCTACACCTTC,CATSRPDRSYGYTF
NA,TRBV7-9,TRBJ2-1,NA,TGTGCCAGCAGCGTAGACAGCGAGCAGTTCTTC,CASSVDSEQFF
TRBD1,TRBV4-2,TRBJ1-1,NA,TGTGCCAGCAGCCAAATTGGGACAGTCAACACTGAAGCTTTCTTT,CASSQIGTVNTEAFF